This TCR beta chain was obtained from a study of shared clonotypes between healthy human individuals. Study-wide context: Donors had three CD4 naive, three CD4 memory, two CD8 naive and one CD8 memory plate apiece.

Germline V gene sequence: CDR1 MNHEY, CDR2 SMNVEV (reference sequence). The length of the CDR3 is 17 residues. Trimming at V came to 3 bases and at J to 0 bases, leaving 3 bases not matched to a gene. Generated by immunoSEQ multiplex PCR, the TCRdb table keeps only in-frame clones and is missing some. This sample has 90,000 to 150,000 clones, with 68% found just once. Recent vaccinations or acute infections were absent in the healthy HIV-negative adult donors. Every donor was a Caucasian adult from Nashville, Tennessee. Sequencing was carried out using memory CD8+ T cells sorted from blood. Subset: CD45RO+ cells pooled with CCR7-negative TemRA cells. This TCR was sampled from a woman in her thirties in good health. The chain recombines TRBV27 with TRBJ2-2, with 11 bases aligning to TRBD2. The CDR3 DNA sequence: TGTGCCAGCAGTTTTCGACTAGCGGGGTCGAACACCGGGGAGCTGTTTTTT. This encodes CASSFRLAGSNTGELFF.